Below, 12 T cell receptor beta chains from the same sample are listed, as sequenced in a study of human T cells and chemical hapten exposure. TCRdb re-called the 5' RACE reads with MiXCR, one entry per CDR3 protein. The data show about 140,000 distinct CDR3 sequences, approximately 4% seen once. From whole blood left unfractionated, total RNA was extracted. All receptors derive from a female donor in good health.

Many counts were recorded for this clonotype. The V gene is TRBV7-9, the J gene TRBJ1-2; no reliable D call. The V end lost 1 base, the J end lost 5 bases, and 11 bases lay between the germline ends. The CDR3 totals 14 residues. Per germline, CDR1 SEHNR and CDR2 FQNEAQ (reference sequence). CDR3 sequence (DNA): TGTGCCAGCAGCTTAGACGGTGACGAGTATGGCTACACCTTC. The encoded protein is CASSLDGDEYGYTF.

The genes are TRBV5-4 and TRBJ2-6; TRBD2 matches 11 bases. V was clipped by 5 bases and J by 1 base; unmatched bases: 17. Germline CDR1 SGHNT, CDR2 YYREEE (reference sequence). The CDR3 runs to 21 residues. The CDR3 here is CASRTFPPLAGGRSGANVLTF. For the CDR3, the DNA is TGTGCCAGCAGAACTTTTCCCCCCCTAGCGGGGGGTCGTTCTGGGGCCAACGTCCTGACTTTC. Variable domain in full (rest from reference TRBV5-4 and TRBJ2-6): ETGVTQSPTHLIKTRGQQVTLRCSSQSGHNTVSWYQQALGQGPQFIFQYYREEENGRGNFPPRFSGLQFPNYSSELNVNALELDDSALYLCASRTFPPLAGGRSGANVLTFGAGSRLTVL.

Many counts were recorded for this clonotype. The chain joins TRBV13 to TRBJ1-4; D not certain. V lost 5 bases, J lost 3 bases, and 10 bases lay in between. CDR1 is PRHDT and CDR2 is FYEKMQ in the germline V gene (reference sequence). This CDR3 is 14 amino acids long. CDR3 protein: CASSVKASNEKLFF. Here the CDR3 DNA reads TGTGCCAGCAGCGTGAAGGCTTCTAATGAAAAACTGTTTTTT.

This clonotype was counted at least ten times. As DNA, the CDR3 is TGTGCCAGCAGGCCGTTGGGGAGTGGTCTAGGCTACACCTTC. As protein: CASRPLGSGLGYTF. The rearrangement joins TRBV12-3 or TRBV12-4 to TRBJ1-2; D unclear. CDR3 length equals 14 residues. V was clipped by 6 bases and J by 8 bases, with 19 bases between them.

The gene calls are TRBV5-1 and TRBJ2-2, with 7 bases aligning to TRBD1. J was trimmed by 3 bases and V by 3 bases; bases with no gene match: 5. CDR3 length equals 15 residues. Germline CDR1 is SGHRS and CDR2 is YFSETQ. CDR3 nucleotide sequence: TGCGCCAGCAGCTCTAGGACAGGAGACACCGGGGAGCTGTTTTTT. As protein: CASSSRTGDTGELFF.

This clonotype has more than one count but fewer than ten. The chain uses TRBV20-1 and TRBJ2-1; possible D gene TRBD1, 6 bases. CDR3 size: 13 residues. Germline CDR1 is DFQATT and CDR2 is SNEGSKA (reference sequence). The ends were cut back, 7 bases at V and 10 bases at J, with 20 bases in the middle. DNA for the CDR3: TGCAGTGTCCGGGACACCGGACGTTTGGAGCAGTTCTTC. It specifies CSVRDTGRLEQFF.

The chain employs TRBV12-5 and TRBJ1-1; 11 bases are a match to TRBD1. With V trimmed by 4 bases and J by 8 bases, 12 bases remained unmatched. From germline, CDR1 is LGHNT and CDR2 FRNRAP. This CDR3 contains 16 residues. The CDR3 nucleotides are TGTGCTAGTGGTTCGACCCTGGGACAGGGGGAGACGGAAGCTTTCTTT. This codes for CASGSTLGQGETEAFF. Supplemented by reference TRBV12-5 and TRBJ1-1, the full variable domain reads DARVTQTPRHKVTEMGQEVTMRCQPILGHNTVFWYRQTMMQGLELLAYFRNRAPLDDSGMPKDRFSAEMPDATLATLKIQPSEPRDSAVYFCASGSTLGQGETEAFFGQGTRLTVV.

This clonotype was picked up a small number of times. The V call is TRBV12-3 or TRBV12-4, the J call TRBJ2-1, with TRBD1 matching over 7 bases. V lost 4 bases to trimming and J lost 14 bases; unmatched junction nucleotides: 5. The CDR3 has 11 residues. CDR3: CASSWGTDEFF. The CDR3 DNA is TGTGCCAGCAGTTGGGGGACAGATGAGTTCTTC.

Comment on this clonotype: One end of the junction varies from germline; a read error may be responsible. V and J are TRBV7-6 and TRBJ1-1; D may be TRBD1 (5 bases). Germline-derived CDR1 and CDR2 are SGHVS and FNYEAQ. This CDR3 spans 14 amino acids. The CDR3 DNA follows: TGTGTCAGCAGCCGTAACGGGGGAGACACTGAAGCTTTCTTT. Its protein is CVSSRNGGDTEAFF.

As for this clonotype: The germline gene is not matched at one end of the junction; a read error may be the cause. The rearrangement links TRBV18 to TRBJ1-2; no reliable D call. The CDR3 contains 13 residues. Germline V gives CDR1 KGHSH, CDR2 LQKENI. The CDR3 sequence: CASSPDGSDGHTF. Here the CDR3 DNA reads TGTGCCAGCTCCCCAGACGGATCCGATGGCCACACCTTC.

This clonotype was detected only once. The chain combines TRBV7-6 with TRBJ2-3, with TRBD2 identical over 8 bases. Germline-derived CDR1 and CDR2 are SGHVS and FNYEAQ. CDR3 size: 16 residues. Trimming took 5 bases from V and 1 from J; bases not matched to a gene: 8. This chain's CDR3 is CASSPRSGGGTDTQYF. CDR3 coding DNA: TGTGCCAGCAGCCCACGGAGCGGGGGAGGCACAGATACGCAGTATTTT.

This clonotype was counted ten times or more. The rearrangement joins TRBV9 to TRBJ1-6; tentatively, D is TRBD1 (5 bases). The CDR3 has 14 amino acids. Germline CDR1 SGDLS, CDR2 YYNGEE. Trimming took off 0 bases at V and 9 bases at J, with 10 bases between the two ends. The chain's CDR3 is CASSVAPGGSPLHF. Written as DNA, the CDR3 is TGTGCCAGCAGCGTAGCGCCTGGGGGTTCACCCCTCCACTTT.